These T cell receptor beta chains were read from a single sample in a study of blood T cell repertoires in COVID-19. The data were produced by immunoSEQ multiplex PCR, yet TCRdb's version contains in-frame clones alone and is incomplete. The sample includes 150,000 to 200,000 clones, 82% of them seen just once. The material sequenced was peripheral blood. Receptors were obtained from a woman between 40 and 50 years old with COVID-19, enrolled during active disease. Both conserved end residues are part of each CDR3. A D gene is named only where the DNA matches it firmly. A clone size is listed for some rows: how often the clone was seen (once, few, many), or a class if it is expanded.

J,size,V,D,DNA,CDR3
TRBJ2-3,NA,TRBV5-1,TRBD2,TGCGCCAGCAGCGGGACTATATCTAGCACAGATACGCAGTATTTT,CASSGTISSTDTQYF
TRBJ2-2,NA,TRBV5-6,NA,TGTGCCAGCAGCCGGACAGCCCTATACACCGGGGAGCTGTTTTTT,CASSRTALYTGELFF
TRBJ2-1,NA,TRBV7-8,TRBD2,TGTGCCAGCAGCTCCCCCCCCCACTCTAGCGGGGGGTACAATGAGCAGTTCTTC,CASSSPPHSSGGYNEQFF
TRBJ1-2,NA,TRBV10-2,TRBD1,TGCGCCAGCAGTTCAACCGGACAGGCTGGCTACACCTTC,CASSSTGQAGYTF
TRBJ2-1,once,TRBV19,TRBD1,TGTGCCAGTAGTATAGCCAGGACAGGTTTTTACAATGAGCAGTTCTTC,CASSIARTGFYNEQFF
TRBJ2-3,NA,TRBV5-1,NA,TGCGCCAGCAGCAGCAGCACAGATACGCAGTATTTT,CASSSSTDTQYF
TRBJ1-1,NA,TRBV12-3/TRBV12-4,NA,TGTGCCAGCACCCGGTCGGGGGTCAGAACTTTCTTT,CASTRSGVRTFF
TRBJ2-1,NA,TRBV19,TRBD2,TGTGCCAGTAGTATCGGCGGGGGGGGCTACAATGAGCAGTTCTTC,CASSIGGGGYNEQFF
TRBJ2-1,NA,TRBV12-5,TRBD2,TGTGCTAGTGGTCTACGCGCTAGCGGGGGGGCCTCGGTTGAGCAGTTCTTC,CASGLRASGGASVEQFF
TRBJ1-1,NA,TRBV6-2/TRBV6-3,TRBD1,TGTGCCAGCAGTCTCATTATGACAGGGGTGTCTGGCACTGAAGCTTTCTTT,CASSLIMTGVSGTEAFF
TRBJ2-5,few,TRBV29-1,NA,TGCAGCGTTGTGCCAGAAGAGACCCAGTACTTC,CSVVPEETQYF
TRBJ2-2,once,TRBV19,NA,TGTGCCAGTAGTGCCTCGGGCGGGGAGCTGTTTTTT,CASSASGGELFF
TRBJ1-1,NA,TRBV7-8,TRBD1,TGTGCCAGCAGCTTCGACAGGGCGGGGGAAGCTTTCTTT,CASSFDRAGEAFF
TRBJ1-1,NA,TRBV5-1,TRBD1,TGCGCCAGCAGCTCGGGACAGGGATTCACTGAAGCTTTCTTT,CASSSGQGFTEAFF
TRBJ1-2,NA,TRBV19,NA,TGTGCCAGTAGTATAGGGAACGAGGTCGGGGACTATGGCTACACCTTC,CASSIGNEVGDYGYTF
TRBJ2-1,NA,TRBV3-1/TRBV3-2,TRBD2,TGTGCCAGCAGCCTCGGGACTAGCCTCAATGAGCAGTTCTTC,CASSLGTSLNEQFF
TRBJ1-6,NA,TRBV7-2,NA,TGTGCCAGCAGCTGGAAAACAGGGTATAATTCACCCCTCCACTTT,CASSWKTGYNSPLHF
TRBJ1-2,NA,TRBV24-1,NA,TGTGCCACCACAAGGGGGGGAAACGATGGCTACACCTTC,CATTRGGNDGYTF
TRBJ2-1,NA,TRBV5-4,TRBD2,TGTGCCAGCAGCAAAAGACTAGCGGGAGTCAGCCATGAGCAGTTCTTC,CASSKRLAGVSHEQFF
TRBJ1-2,NA,TRBV3-1/TRBV3-2,NA,TGTGCCAGCAGCCAACACAGATCTAACTATGGCTACACCTTC,CASSQHRSNYGYTF
TRBJ2-2,NA,TRBV2,TRBD2,TGTGCCAGCAGTGGACTAGCGGGGGCCGGCACCGGGGAGCTGTTTTTT,CASSGLAGAGTGELFF
TRBJ2-6,NA,TRBV3-1/TRBV3-2,NA,TGTGCCAGCAGCCAAGATTGGGGCACTGGGGCCAACGTCCTGACTTTC,CASSQDWGTGANVLTF
TRBJ1-2,few,TRBV3-1/TRBV3-2,NA,TGTGCCAGCAGCCAAGGTCTTTCAGAGGATGGCTACACCTTC,CASSQGLSEDGYTF
TRBJ2-1,NA,TRBV2,NA,TGTGCCAGCAACGCGGTCTCCTACAATGAGCAGTTCTTC,CASNAVSYNEQFF
TRBJ2-5,once,TRBV6-1,NA,TGTGCCAGCAGTGATGAGAGGGAGACCCAGTACTTC,CASSDERETQYF
TRBJ1-5,NA,TRBV7-9,NA,TGTGCCAGCAGCTTTTCAGGGGAGAGCAATCAGCCCCAGCATTTT,CASSFSGESNQPQHF
TRBJ2-5,NA,TRBV9,NA,TGTGCCAGCAGCGTACGGGGTAGCGAGACCCAGTACTTC,CASSVRGSETQYF
TRBJ1-6,NA,TRBV28,TRBD1,TGTGCCAGCACCACGACAGGGGCTTCACCCCTCCACTTT,CASTTTGASPLHF
TRBJ2-1,few,TRBV6-2/TRBV6-3,TRBD2,TGTGCCAGCAGTTCCTTGTCTAGCGGGAGGAGAAATGAGCAGTTCTTC,CASSSLSSGRRNEQFF
TRBJ2-5,NA,TRBV7-3,NA,TGTGCCAGCAGCCCCCCCTGGACTTATAATGAAGAGACCCAGTACTTC,CASSPPWTYNEETQYF
TRBJ2-1,NA,TRBV3-1/TRBV3-2,TRBD1,TGTGCCAGCAGCCAAGTAGGGACAGGGATCTACAATGAGCAGTTCTTC,CASSQVGTGIYNEQFF
TRBJ2-1,once,TRBV10-1,NA,TGCGCCAGCAGTCGCGTGGAGGGGAATGAGCAGTTCTTC,CASSRVEGNEQFF
TRBJ1-4,NA,TRBV19,TRBD1,TGTGCCAGTAGAGGGGGCTCCCAGGTGTTAACTAATGAAAAACTGTTTTTT,CASRGGSQVLTNEKLFF
TRBJ2-4,NA,TRBV2,NA,TGTGCCAGCAGTGTTAAGGGGATTCAGTACTTC,CASSVKGIQYF
TRBJ1-5,NA,TRBV4-1,TRBD1,TGCGCCAGCAGCCAGGGACAGGGGTCCTATAGCAATCAGCCCCAGCATTTT,CASSQGQGSYSNQPQHF
TRBJ1-2,NA,TRBV14,NA,TGTGCCAGCAGCCAAAGCAGCCCAAGGAGTAGCACCTTC,CASSQSSPRSSTF
TRBJ1-4,NA,TRBV30,NA,TGTGCCTGGAGTGGCCCGGGAACTAATGAAAAACTGTTTTTT,CAWSGPGTNEKLFF
TRBJ1-3,NA,TRBV7-9,NA,TGTGCCAGCAGAGCAGGCACAGGGTCGGGAAACACCATATATTTT,CASRAGTGSGNTIYF
TRBJ1-6,NA,TRBV28,NA,TGTGCCAGCAGCCGGCGGGGGTTTTCACCCCTCCACTTT,CASSRRGFSPLHF
TRBJ2-7,NA,TRBV7-6,TRBD1,TGTGCCAGCAGCACCAGACAGGGTCGCGACGAGCAGTACTTC,CASSTRQGRDEQYF
TRBJ2-3,NA,TRBV29-1,NA,TGCAGCGTTAACTTAGTTGATACGCAGTATTTT,CSVNLVDTQYF
TRBJ1-2,NA,TRBV5-5,NA,TGTGCCAGCAGCTTGGGCCAGGGGCCGCCGGAAGGCTACACCTTC,CASSLGQGPPEGYTF
TRBJ1-2,NA,TRBV4-1,NA,TGCGCCAGCAGCCAAGAGGAGGGAAACTATGGCTACACCTTC,CASSQEEGNYGYTF
TRBJ2-2,once,TRBV6-5,TRBD2,TGTGCCAGCAGAGGGAGCGGGATTAAGACCGGGGAGCTGTTTTTT,CASRGSGIKTGELFF
TRBJ2-1,NA,TRBV28,TRBD2,TGTGCCAGCAGTTTGGGGGGGTCTTGGGACAATGAGCAGTTCTTC,CASSLGGSWDNEQFF
TRBJ2-1,NA,TRBV28,NA,TGTGCCAGCAGTCCCACAACTAGTTTTGAGCAGTTCTTC,CASSPTTSFEQFF
TRBJ1-5,NA,TRBV7-8,NA,TGTGCCAGCAGCTTAGGTGGCAGGAGCAATCAGCCCCAGCATTTT,CASSLGGRSNQPQHF
TRBJ1-4,NA,TRBV19,TRBD1,TGTGCCAGTAGTGGGACAGCAACTAATGAAAAACTGTTTTTT,CASSGTATNEKLFF
TRBJ2-3,NA,TRBV6-2/TRBV6-3,NA,TGTGCCAGCAGTTACGGCTTGAAAGGGAGCGGTACGCAGTATTTT,CASSYGLKGSGTQYF
TRBJ1-2,NA,TRBV30,NA,TGTGCCTGGAGTATCCGGACTTCGAACTATGGCTACACCTTC,CAWSIRTSNYGYTF
TRBJ1-6,NA,TRBV2,NA,TGTGCCGGACTACGCTCCTATAATTCACCCCTCCACTTT,CAGLRSYNSPLHF
TRBJ1-5,NA,TRBV27,NA,TGTGCCAGCAGTTTGGGGCCCGAGCAGCCCCAGCATTTT,CASSLGPEQPQHF
TRBJ2-3,NA,TRBV4-2,TRBD1,TGTGCCAGCAGCCAAGAGAGGGCAGGGGGCGCAGATACGCAGTATTTT,CASSQERAGGADTQYF